There are many counts of the clone carrying this TCR beta chain. Read coverage stops 3 residues before the CDR3 terminus; the germline J gene supplies the remainder. The data derive from a study of T cell clonality in common variable immunodeficiency. From germline, CDR1 is DFQATT and CDR2 SNEGSKA (reference sequence). CDR3 length: 11 residues. Some clones are missing from TCRdb's copy, which holds only in-frame ones; the method was immunoSEQ multiplex PCR. The table records fewer than 75,000 clones without singletons, the ten largest covering about 1.7%. The clonotype was recovered from a person aged 18 to 70 in good health. The rearrangement joins TRBV20-1 to TRBJ1-1; unclear D gene. Sequenced input: peripheral blood mononuclear cells. CDR3 region: CSASFQTEAFF. Partial CDR3 DNA: TGCAGTGCTAGCTTCCAGACAGAA.